This T cell receptor beta chain comes out of a study of blood T cells in healthy people across ages. Study-wide results and caveats: PBMC samples, being unsorted, prevented any conclusive comparison of naive and antigen-experienced cells.

V trimming: 6 bases; J trimming: 2 bases; junction bases outside the gene matches: 6. The CDR3 totals 15 residues. Germline CDR1 reads MNHEY; CDR2 reads SVGAGI. This clonotype was counted ten times or more. The antigen is unknown. Isolation yielded PBMCs, at least 6.5 million per sample, in every case. A J-beta primer mix and a sample-barcoded 5' primer were used in a second PCR of about 7 to 12 cycles. Each cDNA molecule carried a tag from a template-switch adaptor that contained 12 random nucleotides. In TCRdb, the 5' RACE reads were re-called with MiXCR into one record per CDR3 protein. In the table there are around 900,000 distinct CDR3 sequences, around 30% of which are singletons.

The chain couples TRBV6-5 to TRBJ2-3, with TRBD2 identical over 9 bases. Sequencing input: blood. This receptor was taken from an elderly woman in good health. CDR3 in amino acids: CASRIAGASTDTQYF. In nucleotides, the CDR3 is TGTGCCAGCAGGATAGCGGGGGCCTCCACAGATACGCAGTATTTT.